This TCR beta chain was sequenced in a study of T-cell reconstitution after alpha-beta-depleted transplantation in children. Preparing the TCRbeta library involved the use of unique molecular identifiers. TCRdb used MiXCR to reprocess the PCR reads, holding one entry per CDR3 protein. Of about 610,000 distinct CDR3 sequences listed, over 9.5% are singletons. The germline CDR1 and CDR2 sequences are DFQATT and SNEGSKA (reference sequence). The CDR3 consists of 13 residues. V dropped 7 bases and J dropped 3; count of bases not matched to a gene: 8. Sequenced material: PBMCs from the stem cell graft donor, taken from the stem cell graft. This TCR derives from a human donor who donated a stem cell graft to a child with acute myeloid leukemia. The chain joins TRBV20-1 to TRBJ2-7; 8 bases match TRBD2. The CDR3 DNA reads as TGCAGTGTTCCCTCGGGGGGGAACTACGAGCAGTACTTC. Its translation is CSVPSGGNYEQYF.